These 17 T cell receptor beta chains were sequenced from one sample in a study of blood T cells in healthy people across ages. A sample-barcoded 5' primer and a J-beta primer mix were used in a second PCR of about 6 to 11 cycles. TCRdb redid the calling of the 5' RACE reads with MiXCR, one entry per CDR3 protein. In the table there are approximately 1.5 million distinct CDR3 sequences, about 32% of which are singletons. Sequencing input: blood. The source of these receptors is a woman aged 30 to 39 in good health.

This chain uses TRBV5-1 with TRBJ1-2; 8 nucleotides line up with TRBD1. Germline CDR1 reads SGHRS; CDR2 reads YFSETQ. V trimming: 4 bases; J trimming: 3 bases; junction bases outside the gene matches: 11. The CDR3 totals 16 residues. As DNA, the CDR3 is TGCGCCAGCAGCATTGGACAGGGCGCGGGGTACTATGGCTACACCTTC. Encoded protein: CASSIGQGAGYYGYTF.

This chain connects TRBV12-5 to TRBJ2-1, with D possibly matching TRBD2 (6 bases). This CDR3 has 14 residues. V dropped 7 bases and J dropped 1 base, with 11 bases sitting between them. Germline CDR1 reads LGHNT; CDR2 reads FRNRAP. CDR3 DNA: TGTGCTAGTGCGGGAGAGGAGTCCTACAATGAGCAGTTCTTC. Protein sequence: CASAGEESYNEQFF.

This clonotype was found a few times. The chain joins TRBV20-1 to TRBJ2-1; possibly TRBD1 for D (6 bases). Per germline, CDR1 DFQATT and CDR2 SNEGSKA (reference sequence). This CDR3 is 14 amino acids long. Between the trimmed V and J ends, which lost 6 bases and 4 bases, there was a span of 16 bases. This chain's CDR3 is CSASTGTLYNEQFF. In nucleotides, the CDR3 is TGCAGTGCCTCCACCGGGACACTTTACAATGAGCAGTTCTTC.

V is TRBV5-1 and J is TRBJ1-6; D possibly corresponds to TRBD1 (5 bases). Trimming cost V 0 bases and J 8 bases, with 15 bases left between them. The CDR3 extends over 16 amino acids. Germline-derived CDR1 and CDR2 are SGHRS and YFSETQ. CDR3 protein: CASSLGAGTPDSPLHF. In nucleotides, the CDR3 is TGCGCCAGCAGCTTGGGGGCCGGGACTCCAGATTCACCCCTCCACTTT.

V usage is TRBV20-1 and J usage is TRBJ2-1; D is unclear. The length of the CDR3 is 14 residues. Germline V gene data show CDR1 as DFQATT and CDR2 as SNEGSKA (reference sequence). With 4 bases removed from V and 0 bases from J, the gap between germline ends came to 10 bases. The CDR3 protein is CSAIRASSYNEQFF. CDR3 nucleotides: TGCAGTGCTATACGGGCGAGCTCCTACAATGAGCAGTTCTTC.

This chain connects TRBV7-2 to TRBJ1-6, with D tentatively TRBD1 (6 bases). Per the germline V gene, CDR1 is SGHTA and CDR2 is FQGNSA. Trimming removed 11 bases from V and 7 bases from J, with 15 bases in between. This CDR3 contains 13 residues. The CDR3 DNA reads TGTGCCGCCGCCCTGGGGGCCAATTCACCCCTCCACTTT. Translation: CAAALGANSPLHF.

The chain recombines TRBV5-1 with TRBJ2-3, with 7 bases matching TRBD2. The CDR3 consists of 17 residues. With V trimmed by 4 bases and J by 2 bases, 13 bases remained unmatched. From germline, CDR1 is SGHRS and CDR2 YFSETQ. The CDR3 DNA sequence: TGCGCCAGCAGCCGGGGCTTTGCGGGGGAAGACACAGATACGCAGTATTTT. Amino acid sequence: CASSRGFAGEDTDTQYF.

The rearrangement uses TRBV20-1 and TRBJ2-7; no clear D gene. The germline CDR1 and CDR2 sequences are DFQATT and SNEGSKA (reference sequence). Trimming took 3 bases from V and 4 from J, leaving 16 bases between them. The CDR3 runs 14 residues. The CDR3 DNA reads as TGCAGTGCTAGGCACCGATACCCTCCTTACGAGCAGTACTTC. Protein sequence: CSARHRYPPYEQYF.

This clonotype appeared many times. The V and J genes are TRBV7-8 and TRBJ2-1; the match to TRBD2 covers 9 bases. With 5 bases clipped from V and 5 bases from J, the junction kept 10 bases outside the gene matches. Per the germline V gene, CDR1 is SGHVS and CDR2 is FQNEAQ. The CDR3 loop spans 16 amino acids. CDR3 sequence reads: CASSPHVGTSHNEQFF. The CDR3 DNA sequence: TGTGCCAGCAGCCCACACGTGGGGACTAGCCACAATGAGCAGTTCTTC.

The V call is TRBV27, the J call TRBJ1-2, with D perhaps TRBD1 (5 bases). Trimming pared 6 bases from V and 2 bases from J, leaving 16 bases between. In germline, CDR1 is MNHEY, CDR2 SMNVEV (reference sequence). The CDR3 sequence is 15 residues long. In DNA, the CDR3 is TGTGCCAGCAGCCCCTTGGTCAGGGTGAACTATGGCTACACCTTC. This gives the protein CASSPLVRVNYGYTF.

The rearrangement uses TRBV7-6 and TRBJ2-2; 12 positions match TRBD2. This CDR3 contains 15 residues. Germline V gene lookup returns CDR1 SGHVS and CDR2 FNYEAQ. The V segment lost 4 bases and the J segment 4 bases; nucleotides outside the gene matches: 1. The chain's CDR3 is CASSWGLAGTGELFF. In DNA form, the CDR3 reads TGTGCCAGCAGCTGGGGACTAGCGGGCACCGGGGAGCTGTTTTTT.

J is TRBJ2-7 and V is TRBV5-5; D perhaps matches TRBD2 (5 bases). V was pared by 0 bases and J by 7 bases, with 11 bases between. Germline-derived CDR1 and CDR2 are SGHKS and YYEKEE (reference sequence). This CDR3 has 13 residues. The CDR3 region is CASSLVEGWEQYF. The CDR3 DNA is TGTGCCAGCAGCTTGGTTGAGGGCTGGGAGCAGTACTTC.

The rearrangement links TRBV20-1 to TRBJ1-5, with a weak D call TRBD1 (5 bases). CDR1 and CDR2 from the germline V gene are DFQATT and SNEGSKA (reference sequence). This CDR3 has 14 residues. Trimming removed 6 bases at V and 3 bases at J, with 15 bases between. CDR3 sequence reads: CSAIPGADNQPQHF. CDR3 in DNA: TGCAGTGCCATCCCCGGGGCCGACAATCAGCCCCAGCATTTT.

This clonotype has a count of ten or more. J is TRBJ2-5 and V is TRBV29-1; a weak D match, TRBD1 (6 bases). The CDR3 totals 12 residues. V dropped 5 bases and J dropped 2 bases, with 9 bases sitting between them. CDR1 and CDR2 from the germline V gene are SQVTM and ANQGSEA. The CDR3: CSVMTGQETQYF. CDR3 DNA: TGCAGCGTTATGACAGGACAAGAGACCCAGTACTTC.

The gene calls are TRBV10-3 and TRBJ1-1; no clear D. V dropped 10 bases and J dropped 0 bases, with 9 bases sitting between them. Per the germline V gene, CDR1 is ENHRY and CDR2 is SYGVKD. This CDR3 region has 12 residues. In DNA, the CDR3 is TGTGCCACTGGACGGGTGAACACTGAAGCTTTCTTT. Its protein is CATGRVNTEAFF.

The chain links TRBV30 to TRBJ2-7; 12 bases agree with TRBD2. Germline CDR1 and CDR2: GTSNPN and SVGIG (reference sequence). The CDR3 consists of 14 residues. V shed 1 base, J shed 2 bases, and the junction held 0 bases outside the gene matches. CDR3 coding DNA: TGTGCCTGGAGTGGACTAGCGGGAGCCTACGAGCAGTACTTC. Amino acids: CAWSGLAGAYEQYF.

This clonotype has a count of ten or more. Compared with germline, one end of the junction differs, possibly owing to a read error. The chain uses TRBV5-1 and TRBJ2-3; no clear D. The V gene's germline CDR1 is SGHRS and CDR2 YFSETQ. The CDR3 consists of 12 residues. CDR3 in amino acids: CASSPPTDTQYF. The CDR3 DNA follows: TGTGCCAGCAGTCCCCCCACAGATACGCAGTATTTT. The entire variable domain, with the rest obtained from reference TRBV5-1 and TRBJ2-3, is as follows: KAGVTQTPRYLIKTRGQQVTLSCSPISGHRSVSWYQQTPGQGLQFLFEYFSETQRNKGNFPGRFSGRQFSNSRSEMNVSTLELGDSALYLCASSPPTDTQYFGPGTRLTVL.